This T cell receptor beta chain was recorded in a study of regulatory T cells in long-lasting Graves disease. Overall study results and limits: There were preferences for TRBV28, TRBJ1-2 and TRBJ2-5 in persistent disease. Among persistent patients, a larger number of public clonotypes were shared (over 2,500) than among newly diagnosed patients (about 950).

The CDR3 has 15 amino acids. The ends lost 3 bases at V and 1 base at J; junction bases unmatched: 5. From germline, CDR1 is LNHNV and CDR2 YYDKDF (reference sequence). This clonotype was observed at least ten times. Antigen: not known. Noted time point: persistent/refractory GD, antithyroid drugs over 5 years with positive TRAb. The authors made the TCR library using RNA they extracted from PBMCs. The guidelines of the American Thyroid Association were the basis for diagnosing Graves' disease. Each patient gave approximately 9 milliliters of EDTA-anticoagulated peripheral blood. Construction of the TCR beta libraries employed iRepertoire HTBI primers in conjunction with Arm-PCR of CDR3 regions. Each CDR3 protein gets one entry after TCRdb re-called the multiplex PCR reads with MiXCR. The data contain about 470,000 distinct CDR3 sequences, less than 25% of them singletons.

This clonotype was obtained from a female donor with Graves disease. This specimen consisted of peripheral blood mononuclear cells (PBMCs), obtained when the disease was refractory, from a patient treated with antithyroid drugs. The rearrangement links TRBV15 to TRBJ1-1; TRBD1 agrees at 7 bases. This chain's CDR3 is CATSRGWDRNTEAFF. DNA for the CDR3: TGTGCCACCAGCAGGGGTTGGGACAGGAACACTGAAGCTTTCTTT.